These T cell receptor beta chains were read from a single sample in a study of human T cells and chemical hapten exposure. TCRdb ran MiXCR on the RACE reads and lists one entry per CDR3 protein. The repertoire holds 65,000 to 95,000 distinct CDR3 sequences, with around 7% as singletons. The sequenced sample was whole blood, obtained in connection with sensitization to the hapten diphenylcyclopropenone (DPC). The receptor source for this set is a woman in her thirties with alopecia areata. Some clones in this sample may be carry-over from other donors' samples. Each CDR3 is given with its conserved first and last residue. Fields, in order: clone size, V gene, D gene, J gene, CDR3 DNA, CDR3 protein. The D gene is left open where the match is weak. The size entry is marked missing in some rows and otherwise reads once, few, many or a size class.

many	TRBV9	-	TRBJ2-1	TGTGCCAGCAGCGTAAGCCGGGACGGTGAGCAGTTCTTC	CASSVSRDGEQFF
-	TRBV5-1	-	TRBJ1-5	TGCGCCAGCAGCTCCGGGGGATTACAGGGTCAGCCCCAGCATTTT	CASSSGGLQGQPQHF
many	TRBV11-3	TRBD1	TRBJ2-7	TGTGCCAGCAGCAAAGGGACAGCGGACGAGCAGTACTTC	CASSKGTADEQYF
few	TRBV30	-	TRBJ2-2	TGTGCCTGGGCCCGAACAGGGCTTTCGGCCGGGGAGCTGTTTTTT	CAWARTGLSAGELFF
many	TRBV6-5	TRBD1	TRBJ1-2	TGTGCCAGCAGTTACTCACAGGGGAACTATGGCTACACCTTC	CASSYSQGNYGYTF
many	TRBV19	-	TRBJ2-4	TGTGCCAGCTCGATAGTCCGAGAGGCCAAAAACATTCAGTACTTC	CASSIVREAKNIQYF
many	TRBV5-1	TRBD1	TRBJ1-1	TGCGCCAGCAGCCCTGCGGGACAGCCCACTGAAGCTTTCTTT	CASSPAGQPTEAFF
many	TRBV11-2	-	TRBJ2-3	TGTGCCAGCAGTCCCCGCGGAGATACGCAGTATTTT	CASSPRGDTQYF
few	TRBV14	-	TRBJ2-5	TGTGCCAGCAGCCATACTTCTTTTAGAGTGGCCCAGTACTTC	CASSHTSFRVAQYF
-	TRBV5-1	TRBD1	TRBJ1-1	TGCGCCAGCAGCTTGCGGCAGGGGGCGAGGGACACTGAAGCTTTCTTT	CASSLRQGARDTEAFF
few	TRBV18	-	TRBJ1-1	TGTGCCAGCTCACCATCAGTATTGAACACTGAAGCTTTCTTT	CASSPSVLNTEAFF
-	TRBV4-1	-	TRBJ1-1	TGCGCCAGCAGCCAAGACAGGGGCAAGAACACTGAAGCTTTCTTT	CASSQDRGKNTEAFF
many	TRBV27	TRBD1	TRBJ2-6	TGTGCCAGCAGCCGGGACAGCGTACTTACTGGGGCCAACGTCCTGACTTTC	CASSRDSVLTGANVLTF
-	TRBV11-2	-	TRBJ2-3	TGTGCCAGCAGCTCGTTCACAGATACGCAGTATTTT	CASSSFTDTQYF
many	TRBV6-5	-	TRBJ1-5	TGTGCCAGCAGTATACAGGGCCCCTCTCAGCCCCAGCATTTT	CASSIQGPSQPQHF
many	TRBV12-3/TRBV12-4	TRBD1	TRBJ2-1	TGTGCCAGCAGTCCTGAAGGCCCGGGACAGGGAAATGAGCAGTTCTTC	CASSPEGPGQGNEQFF
many	TRBV5-1	TRBD2	TRBJ2-7	TGCGCCAGCAGCTCTAACGCGGGGGGTCGCGAGCAGTACTTC	CASSSNAGGREQYF
-	TRBV7-3	-	TRBJ2-5	TGTGCCAGCAGCTTAAGGGTGGGAACGCAAGAGACCCAGTACTTC	CASSLRVGTQETQYF
many	TRBV29-1	-	TRBJ1-1	TGCAGCGTTACCGGGACCCAGGGGAGTGGGGCCACTGAAGCTTTCTTT	CSVTGTQGSGATEAFF
-	TRBV18	-	TRBJ1-2	TGTGCCAGCTCATTCATACCGAACCCGGGGGAAATTTCCTATGGCTACACCTTC	CASSFIPNPGEISYGYTF
many	TRBV6-5	-	TRBJ1-1	TGTGCCAGCAGTTACTCGAACGGGGAGACTGAAGCTTTCTTT	CASSYSNGETEAFF
many	TRBV11-2	-	TRBJ2-3	TGTGCCAGCAGCTTAGATGGTTGGGACGGCACAGATACGCAGTATTTT	CASSLDGWDGTDTQYF
-	TRBV29-1	-	TRBJ1-1	TGCAGCGTGGAAAAGGGACAGAACACTGAAGCTTTCTTT	CSVEKGQNTEAFF
few	TRBV27	-	TRBJ1-2	TGTGCCAGCAGTTTTTCAGGACAGAACTATGGCTACACCTTC	CASSFSGQNYGYTF
few	TRBV7-3	-	TRBJ2-3	TGTGCCAGCAGCCAATTGACTAGCACAGATACGCAGTATTTT	CASSQLTSTDTQYF
many	TRBV9	-	TRBJ2-3	TGTGCCAGCAGCGTAGGACTTGCGGGGACCACTCTTGGAGATACGCAGTATTTT	CASSVGLAGTTLGDTQYF
many	TRBV29-1	TRBD1	TRBJ1-1	TGCAGCGTCGGGGGGACAGTGAACACTGAAGCTTTCTTT	CSVGGTVNTEAFF
many	TRBV27	-	TRBJ1-5	TGTGCCAGCAGTCCCAAGAATCAGCCCCAGCATTTT	CASSPKNQPQHF
many	TRBV29-1	-	TRBJ2-7	TGCAGCGTTGTTGGGGCAGATACCTACGAGCAGTACTTC	CSVVGADTYEQYF
-	TRBV2	TRBD1	TRBJ2-7	TGTGCCAGCAGTGAAGGGACAGGGGGAGGCGAGCAGTACTTC	CASSEGTGGGEQYF
many	TRBV30	-	TRBJ1-5	TGTGCCTGGAGTGTACGGATGAATCAGCCCCAGCATTTT	CAWSVRMNQPQHF
-	TRBV29-1	TRBD2	TRBJ2-1	TGCAGCGCCGCACTAGCGGGGTCCTACAATGAGCAGTTCTTC	CSAALAGSYNEQFF
few	TRBV6-1	TRBD2	TRBJ2-3	TGTGCCAGCAGAAGCGGGGGGGCGGCAGATACGCAGTATTTT	CASRSGGAADTQYF
many	TRBV5-1	-	TRBJ2-3	TGCGCCAGCAGCTTGGACGGGCCCCCGGATACGCAGTATTTT	CASSLDGPPDTQYF
-	TRBV6-1	-	TRBJ1-1	TGTGCCAGTAGACTTTCTATTAACACTGAAGCTTTCTTT	CASRLSINTEAFF
-	TRBV7-6	-	TRBJ2-7	TGTGCCAGCAGCCTAGGGACGGAACCGATGTCCTACGAGCAGTACTTC	CASSLGTEPMSYEQYF
many	TRBV3-1	-	TRBJ2-5	TGTGCCAGCAGCCGCCAGGAGACCCAGTACTTC	CASSRQETQYF
few	TRBV5-4	-	TRBJ1-5	TGTGCCAGCAGCTGGGGGGGTGGCAATCAGCCCCAGCATTTT	CASSWGGGNQPQHF
-	TRBV7-9	-	TRBJ2-4	TGTGCCAGCAGCTCCGGAGAAGCACTCCCCAAAAACATTCAGTACTTC	CASSSGEALPKNIQYF
few	TRBV7-3	TRBD2	TRBJ2-5	TGTGCCAGCAGCTTAAAGGGTGATGTAGCGGGGGGTGCTAAGAAGACCCAGTACTTC	CASSLKGDVAGGAKKTQYF
many	TRBV5-8	TRBD1	TRBJ1-5	TGTGCCAGCAGCTTGACAGGGGATAGCAATCAGCCCCAGCATTTT	CASSLTGDSNQPQHF
many	TRBV13	-	TRBJ2-7	TGTGCCAGCAGCATACTACAGGGCTATAATGCCTACGAGCAGTACTTC	CASSILQGYNAYEQYF
few	TRBV5-1	-	TRBJ1-1	TGCGCCAGCAGCTTTGCCTATGGGGGCACTGAAGCTTTCTTT	CASSFAYGGTEAFF
many	TRBV5-6	-	TRBJ2-7	TGTGCCAGCAGCCAGGCGGGGCAGTCCTACGAGCAGTACTTC	CASSQAGQSYEQYF
few	TRBV20-1	TRBD2	TRBJ2-3	TGCAGTGCCCTGGGACTAGAAAGAGATACGCAGTATTTT	CSALGLERDTQYF
many	TRBV5-1	-	TRBJ1-3	TGCGCCAGCAGCTTGGGGACGTCTGGAAACACCATATATTTT	CASSLGTSGNTIYF
many	TRBV7-2	-	TRBJ2-3	TGTGCCAGCAGCTTATGGGTATCTAGCACAGATACGCAGTATTTT	CASSLWVSSTDTQYF
-	TRBV9	-	TRBJ1-1	TGTGCCAGCAGCGTATCAACAGGGATCACTGAAGCTTTCTTT	CASSVSTGITEAFF
many	TRBV6-6	-	TRBJ1-1	TGTGCCAGCGGATCGGACAGCGACACTGAAGCTTTCTTT	CASGSDSDTEAFF
-	TRBV29-1	TRBD1	TRBJ2-1	TGCAGCGTTGATGCAGGGGGCACCTACAATGAGCAGTTCTTC	CSVDAGGTYNEQFF
few	TRBV20-1	-	TRBJ1-1	TGCAGTGCTAGATCCCCGACAGGAATGAACACTGAAGCTTTCTTT	CSARSPTGMNTEAFF
few	TRBV2	-	TRBJ2-3	TGTGCCAGCAGTGAAGCCGCCCGTCTCCCCGATTTT	CASSEAARLPDF
few	TRBV6-5	-	TRBJ1-1	TGTGCCAGCAGTTACTCACGCGGACCAGCAATGGGTGAAGCTTTCTTT	CASSYSRGPAMGEAFF
few	TRBV6-1	TRBD2	TRBJ2-7	TGTGCCAGCCCTCGGGGGGCCTACGAGCAGTACTTC	CASPRGAYEQYF
many	TRBV6-5	TRBD1	TRBJ1-1	TGTGCCAGCATGTTTCACCCTCGGACAGGCACTGAAGCTTTCTTT	CASMFHPRTGTEAFF
many	TRBV7-2	-	TRBJ2-7	TGTGCCAGCAGCCGGGGCCACTTCATCCACGAGCAGTACTTC	CASSRGHFIHEQYF
many	TRBV9	-	TRBJ2-2	TGTGCCAGCAGCGCACAGGGGCGGGGGAACACCGGGGAGCTGTTTTTT	CASSAQGRGNTGELFF
many	TRBV7-9	-	TRBJ2-1	TGTGCCAGCAGCTCGTCCGGGACTTCCTACAATGAGCAGTTCTTC	CASSSSGTSYNEQFF
many	TRBV12-3/TRBV12-4	-	TRBJ2-2	TGTGCCAGCAGTTCGGAGGACGGGGAGCTGTTTTTT	CASSSEDGELFF